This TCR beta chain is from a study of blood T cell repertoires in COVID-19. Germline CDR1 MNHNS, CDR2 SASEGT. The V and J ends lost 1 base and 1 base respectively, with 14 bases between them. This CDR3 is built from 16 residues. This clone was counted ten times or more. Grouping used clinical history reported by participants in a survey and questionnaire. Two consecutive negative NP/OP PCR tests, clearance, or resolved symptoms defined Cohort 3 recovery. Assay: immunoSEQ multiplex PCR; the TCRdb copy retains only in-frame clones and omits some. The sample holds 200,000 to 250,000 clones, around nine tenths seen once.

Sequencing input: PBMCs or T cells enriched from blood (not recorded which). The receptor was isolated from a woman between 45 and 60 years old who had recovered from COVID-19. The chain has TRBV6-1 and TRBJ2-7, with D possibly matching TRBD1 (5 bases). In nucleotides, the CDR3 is TGTGCCAGCAGTGAAGATGGGGCTCTGGGATCCTACGAGCAGTACTTC. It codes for CASSEDGALGSYEQYF.